A selection of T cell receptor beta chains follows, all from one sample in a study of multiple sclerosis patients with progressive multifocal leukoencephalopathy. Libraries were prepared by immunoSEQ multiplex PCR; TCRdb keeps only in-frame clonotypes and omits some of them. The data contain around 30,000 clones, about 89% of them singletons. Material: PBMCs. These receptors were obtained from a human donor with multiple sclerosis. Both conserved end residues are part of each CDR3. The D gene is left open where the match is weak. Size values are once, few and many counts, or a class for expanded clones, and some rows have none.

-	-	TRBJ2-5	TRBV5-4	CASSLGSTHQETQYF	TGTGCCAGCAGCCTTGGATCGACGCATCAAGAGACCCAGTACTTC
-	-	TRBJ2-1	TRBV15	CATSNYGADTRRVSGEQFF	TGTGCCACCAGCAACTACGGCGCAGACACCCGGAGGGTAAGTGGTGAGCAGTTCTTC
-	-	TRBJ1-2	TRBV6-5	CASSYSRLPYGYTF	TGTGCCAGCAGTTACTCGAGGCTACCCTATGGCTACACCTTC
TRBD2	-	TRBJ2-7	TRBV7-2	CASSLLTGLAGQEQYF	TGTGCCAGCAGCTTATTAACGGGACTAGCGGGACAAGAGCAGTACTTC
TRBD1	-	TRBJ1-2	TRBV11-2	CASSWNLGTDGYTF	TGTGCCAGCAGCTGGAACCTGGGGACAGATGGCTACACCTTC
TRBD2	-	TRBJ2-7	TRBV6-4	CASSEGSGSSYEQYF	TGTGCCAGCAGTGAGGGTAGCGGGAGCTCCTACGAGCAGTACTTC
TRBD1	-	TRBJ1-1	TRBV4-3	CASSQVQGITEAFF	TGCGCCAGCAGCCAAGTACAGGGGATCACTGAAGCTTTCTTT
-	-	TRBJ2-2	TRBV15	CATSRLKVDTGELFF	TGTGCCACCAGCAGACTCAAAGTTGACACCGGGGAGCTGTTTTTT
-	few	TRBJ2-1	TRBV4-3	CASSSTEQFF	TGCGCCAGCAGCAGTACTGAGCAGTTCTTC
-	-	TRBJ1-1	TRBV2	CASSLNGGGVIEAFF	TGTGCCAGCAGCCTCAACGGGGGTGGGGTTATTGAAGCTTTCTTT
-	-	TRBJ2-1	TRBV11-2	CASSLGTLGNEQFF	TGTGCCAGCAGCTTAGGAACGCTAGGAAATGAGCAGTTCTTC
-	-	TRBJ1-2	TRBV4-3	CASSQEAGFGGYTF	TGCGCCAGCAGCCAAGAAGCAGGGTTCGGCGGCTACACCTTC
-	-	TRBJ1-2	TRBV7-2	CASSLVGDRGYGYTF	TGTGCCAGCAGCTTAGTAGGGGATCGAGGCTATGGCTACACCTTC
-	-	TRBJ2-3	TRBV4-1	CASSRSSGAADTQYF	TGCGCCAGCAGCCGCAGTTCAGGAGCGGCAGATACGCAGTATTTT
-	-	TRBJ1-2	TRBV27	CASRGRGVGYTF	TGTGCCAGCAGGGGACGAGGGGTTGGCTACACCTTC
TRBD2	-	TRBJ2-7	TRBV30	CAWSPKPGLAGGLSAYEQYF	TGTGCCTGGAGTCCGAAACCGGGACTAGCGGGAGGGCTATCGGCCTACGAGCAGTACTTC
-	-	TRBJ2-3	TRBV18	CASSPWDFPDTQYF	TGTGCCAGCTCACCCTGGGACTTCCCAGATACGCAGTATTTT
-	-	TRBJ1-2	TRBV5-1	CASSLTGDDGYTF	TGCGCCAGCAGCTTGACGGGGGACGATGGCTACACCTTC
-	-	TRBJ2-1	TRBV6-5	CASINPGGLKQFF	TGTGCCAGCATTAACCCCGGGGGACTTAAGCAGTTCTTC
-	-	TRBJ1-1	TRBV7-8	CASSNRAGGTEAFF	TGTGCCAGCAGCAATCGAGCTGGGGGCACTGAAGCTTTCTTT
TRBD2	-	TRBJ2-5	TRBV7-8	CASSLLWEREVWETQYF	TGTGCCAGCAGCTTACTTTGGGAGCGGGAGGTCTGGGAGACCCAGTACTTC
TRBD1	-	TRBJ1-1	TRBV19	CASRDDRGWGTEAFF	TGTGCCAGTAGAGACGACAGGGGGTGGGGCACTGAAGCTTTCTTT
-	-	TRBJ1-1	TRBV6-5	CASSYRNTEAFF	TGTGCCAGCAGTTACCGTAACACTGAAGCTTTCTTT
TRBD1	-	TRBJ1-5	TRBV19	CASSTGTAQHF	TGTGCCAGTAGTACCGGGACAGCCCAGCATTTT
TRBD1	-	TRBJ1-1	TRBV6-1	CASSITGTATEAFF	TGTGCCAGCAGTATTACCGGGACAGCCACTGAAGCTTTCTTT
-	-	TRBJ1-2	TRBV11-2	CASVSLSGGYTF	TGTGCCAGCGTTTCTCTATCTGGTGGCTACACCTTC
-	few	TRBJ2-7	TRBV5-1	CASSLQGGTYEQYF	TGCGCCAGCAGCTTGCAAGGGGGTACGTACGAGCAGTACTTC
-	-	TRBJ2-7	TRBV29-1	CSVEDIGGTEQYF	TGCAGCGTTGAAGATATAGGAGGTACCGAGCAGTACTTC
-	-	TRBJ2-7	TRBV19	CASSIGPAGDEQYF	TGTGCCAGTAGTATCGGGCCGGCCGGCGACGAGCAGTACTTC
TRBD1	few	TRBJ1-4	TRBV7-2	CASSLVDRGGEKLFF	TGTGCCAGCAGCTTAGTCGACAGGGGAGGGGAAAAACTGTTTTTT
-	-	TRBJ2-1	TRBV7-2	CASSLIRGQFF	TGTGCCAGCAGCCTCATAAGGGGGCAGTTCTTC
TRBD1	once	TRBJ2-3	TRBV27	CASTPRTGSVGDTQYF	TGTGCCAGCACCCCCCGGACAGGCTCGGTGGGAGATACGCAGTATTTT
-	-	TRBJ2-2	TRBV7-3	CASSPWTAYTGELFF	TGTGCCAGCAGTCCCTGGACCGCTTACACCGGGGAGCTGTTTTTT
TRBD2	-	TRBJ2-7	TRBV30	CAWSAGTSGFSYEQYF	TGTGCCTGGAGTGCGGGGACTAGCGGATTCTCCTACGAGCAGTACTTC
-	few	TRBJ1-1	TRBV6-6	CASSSMTSAAFF	TGTGCCAGCAGTTCCATGACCTCAGCCGCTTTCTTT
-	-	TRBJ2-1	TRBV2	CASSEQGMNEQFF	TGTGCCAGCAGTGAACAGGGGATGAATGAGCAGTTCTTC
-	-	TRBJ1-2	TRBV4-3	CASSQTARQGYTF	TGCGCCAGCAGCCAAACAGCGCGGCAAGGCTACACCTTC
-	-	TRBJ1-1	TRBV19	CASSITGLPTEAFF	TGTGCCAGTAGTATTACAGGGTTGCCCACTGAAGCTTTCTTT
-	once	TRBJ2-1	TRBV6-6	CASSPTHLSYNEQFF	TGTGCCAGCAGCCCGACCCACCTCTCCTACAATGAGCAGTTCTTC
TRBD2	once	TRBJ2-1	TRBV6-1	CASSEDGTGGIGQFF	TGTGCCAGCAGTGAAGATGGGACGGGGGGGATCGGGCAGTTCTTC
-	-	TRBJ2-1	TRBV29-1	CSVQRDAEQFF	TGCAGCGTCCAACGGGACGCTGAGCAGTTCTTC
-	-	TRBJ1-5	TRBV10-3	CAISERLVQPQHF	TGTGCCATCAGTGAGCGGCTTGTTCAGCCCCAGCATTTT
-	-	TRBJ1-1	TRBV5-1	CASSPRESGTEAFF	TGCGCCAGCAGCCCCAGGGAATCGGGCACTGAAGCTTTCTTT